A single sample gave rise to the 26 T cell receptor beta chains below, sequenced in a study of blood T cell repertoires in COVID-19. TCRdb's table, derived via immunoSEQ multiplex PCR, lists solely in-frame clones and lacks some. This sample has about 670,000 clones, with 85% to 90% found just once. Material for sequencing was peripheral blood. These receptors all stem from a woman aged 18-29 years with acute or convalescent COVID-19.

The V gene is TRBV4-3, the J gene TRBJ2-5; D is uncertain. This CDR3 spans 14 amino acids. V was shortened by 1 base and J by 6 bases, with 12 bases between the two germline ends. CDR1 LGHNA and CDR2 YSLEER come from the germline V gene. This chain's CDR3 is CASSQGLQTQTQYF. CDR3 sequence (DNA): TGCGCCAGCAGCCAAGGACTCCAGACCCAGACCCAGTACTTC.

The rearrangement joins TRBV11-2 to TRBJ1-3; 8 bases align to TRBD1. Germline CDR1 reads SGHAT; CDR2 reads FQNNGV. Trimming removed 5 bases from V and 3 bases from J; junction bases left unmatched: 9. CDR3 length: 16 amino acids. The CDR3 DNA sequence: TGTGCCAGCAGCACCCTCAGGGGGCGAGATGGAAACACCATATATTTT. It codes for CASSTLRGRDGNTIYF.

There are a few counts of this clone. This CDR3 is CASSKGRGMGNIQYF. The CDR3, as DNA: TGTGCCAGCAGCAAGGGGCGGGGGATGGGAAACATTCAGTACTTC. The genes are TRBV21-1 and TRBJ2-4; the DNA was not used to check the table's D call, TRBD2. TRBV21-1 is listed as a pseudogene. The CDR3 is 15 residues long.

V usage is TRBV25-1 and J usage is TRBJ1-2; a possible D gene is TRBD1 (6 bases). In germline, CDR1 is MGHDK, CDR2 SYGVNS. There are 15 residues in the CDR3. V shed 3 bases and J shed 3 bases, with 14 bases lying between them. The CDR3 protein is CASSESDSHYYGYTF. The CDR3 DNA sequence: TGTGCCAGCAGTGAGTCGGACAGCCACTACTATGGCTACACCTTC.

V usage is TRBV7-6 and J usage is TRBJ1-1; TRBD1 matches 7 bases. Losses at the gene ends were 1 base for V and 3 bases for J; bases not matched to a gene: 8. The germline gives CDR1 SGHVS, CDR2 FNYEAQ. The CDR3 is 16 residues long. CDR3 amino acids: CASSLGGGGGDTEAFF. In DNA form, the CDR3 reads TGTGCCAGCAGCTTAGGAGGGGGCGGCGGGGACACTGAAGCTTTCTTT. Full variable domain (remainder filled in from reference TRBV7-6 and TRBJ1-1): GAGVSQSPRYKVTKRGQDVALRCDPISGHVSLYWYRQALGQGPEFLTYFNYEAQQDKSGLPNDRFSAERPEGSISTLTIQRTEQRDSAMYRCASSLGGGGGDTEAFFGQGTRLTVV.

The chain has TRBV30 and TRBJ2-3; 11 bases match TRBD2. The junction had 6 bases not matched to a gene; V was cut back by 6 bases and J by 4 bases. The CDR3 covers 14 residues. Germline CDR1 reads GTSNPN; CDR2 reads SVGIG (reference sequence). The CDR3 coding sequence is TGTGCCTGCATTAGCGGGGGGGCCGCAGATACGCAGTATTTT. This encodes CACISGGAADTQYF.

As DNA, the CDR3 is TGCGCCAGCAGCTTTGTGGGGACTAGCGGTTACGAGCAGTACTTC. Its translation: CASSFVGTSGYEQYF. This chain links TRBV5-1 with TRBJ2-7; 11 bases are shared with TRBD2. Per germline, CDR1 SGHRS and CDR2 YFSETQ. This CDR3 has 15 amino acids. The ends lost 2 bases at V and 4 bases at J; junction bases unmatched: 5.

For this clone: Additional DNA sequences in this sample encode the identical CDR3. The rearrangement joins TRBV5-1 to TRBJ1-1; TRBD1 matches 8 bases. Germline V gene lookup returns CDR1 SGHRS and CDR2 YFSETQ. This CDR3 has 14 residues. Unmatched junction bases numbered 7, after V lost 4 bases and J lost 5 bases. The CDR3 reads CASSLQGARTEAFF. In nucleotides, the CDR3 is TGCGCCAGCAGCCTGCAGGGGGCGCGAACTGAAGCTTTCTTT.

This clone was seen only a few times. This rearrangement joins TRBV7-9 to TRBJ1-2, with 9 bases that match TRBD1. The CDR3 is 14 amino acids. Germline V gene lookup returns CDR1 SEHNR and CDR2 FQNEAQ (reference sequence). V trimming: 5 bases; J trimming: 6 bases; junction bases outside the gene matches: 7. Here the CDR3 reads CASSPRGQGDGYTF. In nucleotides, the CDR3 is TGTGCCAGCAGCCCCCGGGGACAGGGAGATGGCTACACCTTC.

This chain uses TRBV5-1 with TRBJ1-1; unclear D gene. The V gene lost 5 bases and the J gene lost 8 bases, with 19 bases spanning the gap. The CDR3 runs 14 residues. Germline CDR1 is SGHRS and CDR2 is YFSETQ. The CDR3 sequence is CASSPSAGSLEAFF. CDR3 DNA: TGCGCCAGCAGTCCATCGGCGGGTTCCCTGGAAGCTTTCTTT.

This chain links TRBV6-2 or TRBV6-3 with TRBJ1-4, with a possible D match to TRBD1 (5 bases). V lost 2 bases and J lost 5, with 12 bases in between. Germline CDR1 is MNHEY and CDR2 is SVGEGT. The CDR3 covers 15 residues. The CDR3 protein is CASSYGARGNEKLFF. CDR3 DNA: TGTGCCAGCAGTTACGGGGCCCGAGGCAATGAAAAACTGTTTTTT.

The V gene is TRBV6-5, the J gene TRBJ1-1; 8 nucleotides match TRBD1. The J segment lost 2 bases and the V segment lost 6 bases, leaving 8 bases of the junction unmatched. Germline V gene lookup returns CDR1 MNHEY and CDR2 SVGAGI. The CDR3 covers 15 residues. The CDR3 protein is CASSSGDRRNTEAFF. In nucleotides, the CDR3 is TGTGCCAGCAGCTCGGGGGACAGGCGAAACACTGAAGCTTTCTTT.

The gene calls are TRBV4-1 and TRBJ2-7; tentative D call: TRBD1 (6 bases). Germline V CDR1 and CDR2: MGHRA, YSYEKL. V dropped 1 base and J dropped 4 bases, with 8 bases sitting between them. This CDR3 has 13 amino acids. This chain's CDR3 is CASSQAQGYEQYF. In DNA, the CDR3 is TGCGCCAGCAGCCAAGCCCAGGGGTACGAGCAGTACTTC.

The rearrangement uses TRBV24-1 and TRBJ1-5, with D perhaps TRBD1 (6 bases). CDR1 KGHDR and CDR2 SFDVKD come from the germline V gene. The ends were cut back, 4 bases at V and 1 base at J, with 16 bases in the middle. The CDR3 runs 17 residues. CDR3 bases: TGTGCCACCAGTGAGAGGGCCAGGGGAAGCAGCAATCAGCCCCAGCATTTT. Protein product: CATSERARGSSNQPQHF.

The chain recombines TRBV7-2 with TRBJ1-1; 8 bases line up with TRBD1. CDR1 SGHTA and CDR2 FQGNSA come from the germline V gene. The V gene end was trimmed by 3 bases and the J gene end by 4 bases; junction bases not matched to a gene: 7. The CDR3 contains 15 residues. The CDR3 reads CASSFGQGMITEAFF. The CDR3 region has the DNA TGTGCCAGCAGCTTTGGACAGGGTATGATCACTGAAGCTTTCTTT.

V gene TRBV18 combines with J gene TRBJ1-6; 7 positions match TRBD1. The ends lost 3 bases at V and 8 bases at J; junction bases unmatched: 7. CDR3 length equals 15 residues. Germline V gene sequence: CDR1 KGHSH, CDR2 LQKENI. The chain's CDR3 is CASSPSRDSYSPLHF. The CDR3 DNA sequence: TGTGCCAGCTCACCCAGCCGGGACAGTTATTCACCCCTCCACTTT.

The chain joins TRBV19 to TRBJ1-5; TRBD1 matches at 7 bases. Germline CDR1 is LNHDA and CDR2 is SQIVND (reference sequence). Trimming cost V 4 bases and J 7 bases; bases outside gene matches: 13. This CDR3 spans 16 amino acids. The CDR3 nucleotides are TGTGCCAGTAGTAAGGGACAGCTCGCCACGGGGCAGCCCCAGCATTTT. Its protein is CASSKGQLATGQPQHF.

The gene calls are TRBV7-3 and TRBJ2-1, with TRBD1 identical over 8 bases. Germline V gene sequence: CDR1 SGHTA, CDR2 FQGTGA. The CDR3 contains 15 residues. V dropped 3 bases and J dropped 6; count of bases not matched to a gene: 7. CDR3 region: CASSFGQGDINEQFF. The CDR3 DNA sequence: TGTGCCAGCAGCTTTGGACAGGGTGATATCAATGAGCAGTTCTTC.

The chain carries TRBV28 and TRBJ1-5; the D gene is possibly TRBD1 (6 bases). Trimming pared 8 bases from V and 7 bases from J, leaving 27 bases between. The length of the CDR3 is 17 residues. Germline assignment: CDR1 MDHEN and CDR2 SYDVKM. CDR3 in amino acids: CASCAEGTMSVVQPQHF. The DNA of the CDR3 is TGTGCCAGCTGCGCTGAGGGGACAATGAGTGTGGTCCAGCCCCAGCATTTT.

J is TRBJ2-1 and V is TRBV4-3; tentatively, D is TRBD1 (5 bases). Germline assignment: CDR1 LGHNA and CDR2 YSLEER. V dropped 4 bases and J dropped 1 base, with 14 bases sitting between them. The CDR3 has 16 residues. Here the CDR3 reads CASSRTTGLSYNEQFF. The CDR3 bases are TGCGCCAGCAGCCGCACTACAGGATTATCCTACAATGAGCAGTTCTTC.

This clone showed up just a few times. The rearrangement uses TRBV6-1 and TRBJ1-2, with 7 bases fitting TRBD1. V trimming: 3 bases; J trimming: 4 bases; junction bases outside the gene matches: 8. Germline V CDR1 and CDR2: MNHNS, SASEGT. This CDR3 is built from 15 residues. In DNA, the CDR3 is TGTGCCAGCAGTGATCCAACAGGGGCAACCTATGGCTACACCTTC. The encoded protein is CASSDPTGATYGYTF.

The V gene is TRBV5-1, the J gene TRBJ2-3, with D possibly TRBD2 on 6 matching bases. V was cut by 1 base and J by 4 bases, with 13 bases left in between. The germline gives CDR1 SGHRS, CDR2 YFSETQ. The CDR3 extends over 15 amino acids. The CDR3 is CASSLRWGGADTQYF. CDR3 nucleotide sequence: TGCGCCAGCAGCTTGAGGTGGGGAGGTGCAGATACGCAGTATTTT.

This chain's CDR3 is CASSQDVGSSGNTIYF. The DNA of the CDR3 is TGCGCCAGCAGCCAAGACGTGGGGAGCTCTGGAAACACCATATATTTT. The V gene is TRBV4-3, the J gene TRBJ1-3; D not resolved. The CDR3 spans 16 residues. The germline V gene has CDR1 LGHNA and CDR2 YSLEER. V shed 0 bases and J shed 0 bases, with 9 bases lying between them.

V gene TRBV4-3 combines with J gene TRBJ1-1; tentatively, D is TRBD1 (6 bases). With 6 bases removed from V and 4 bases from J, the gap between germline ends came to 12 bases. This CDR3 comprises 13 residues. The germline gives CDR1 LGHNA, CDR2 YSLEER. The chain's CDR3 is CASSQGMITEAFF. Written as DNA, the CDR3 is TGCGCCAGCAGTCAGGGGATGATCACTGAAGCTTTCTTT.

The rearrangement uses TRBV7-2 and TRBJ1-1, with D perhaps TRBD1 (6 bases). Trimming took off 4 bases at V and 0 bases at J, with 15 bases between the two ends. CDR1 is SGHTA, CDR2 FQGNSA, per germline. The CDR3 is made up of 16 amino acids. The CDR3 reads CASSYPVGQLNTEAFF. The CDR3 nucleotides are TGTGCCAGCAGCTACCCCGTGGGACAACTGAACACTGAAGCTTTCTTT.

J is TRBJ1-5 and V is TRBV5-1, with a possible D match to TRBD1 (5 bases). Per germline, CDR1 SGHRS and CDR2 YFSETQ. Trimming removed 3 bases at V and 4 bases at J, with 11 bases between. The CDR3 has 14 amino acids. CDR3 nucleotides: TGCGCCAGCAGCTCTGGGGGGTTTAATCAGCCCCAGCATTTT. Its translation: CASSSGGFNQPQHF.